This T cell receptor beta chain was sequenced for a study of response to subunit inactivated influenza vaccine. Study-wide results and caveats: A suggestion made by the authors is that each seasonal influenza vaccination recruits few new T cells.

V shed 5 bases and J 0 bases; nucleotides not matched to a gene: 6. The V gene's germline CDR1 is PRHDT and CDR2 FYEKMQ (reference sequence). CDR3 length: 16 amino acids. A remark on this clonotype: As yet, its antigen is unknown.

One entry per CDR3 protein, called by TCRdb with MiXCR from the RT-PCR reads. The table shows approximately 230,000 distinct CDR3 sequences, with more than 10% occurring only once. The source of this sequence is a man aged 50 to 59 who received an inactivated influenza vaccine. The chain joins TRBV13 to TRBJ1-3, with 8 bases fitting TRBD1. The sample in question was non-naive T cells sorted from PBMCs, obtained 14 days before vaccination. CDR3 in DNA: TGTGCCAGCAGCGAAACAGGGGGTGGCTCTGGAAACACCATATATTTT. Its translation is CASSETGGGSGNTIYF.